This paragraph covers one T cell receptor beta chain sequence. What it binds is unknown. The data derive from a study of cytotoxic CD8 clonotypes in ibrutinib-treated CLL. Study details: Of a cohort that held around 10 relapsed/refractory and around 14 treatment-naive patients, about 18 were IGHV unmutated.

Study-level results: Sampling times (in sustained-remission versus progressing patients) were not the same.

The germline gives CDR1 LNHDA, CDR2 SQIVND (reference sequence). Between the trimmed V and J ends, which lost 5 bases and 3 bases, there was a span of 7 bases. The CDR3 sequence is 12 residues long. Produced via immunoSEQ multiplex PCR; TCRdb's table is partial and in-frame only. This repertoire shows 25,000 to 30,000 clones, about 70% found once; its top ten account for 45% to 65%. Libraries of TCR beta were made from 2 to 2.5 micrograms of genomic DNA that came from cryopreserved PBMCs. The chain recombines TRBV19 with TRBJ1-2; TRBD1 might be the D (6 bases). The TCR sequence derives from a human donor with chronic lymphocytic leukemia. This specimen was PBMCs, taken after 24 months of ibrutinib treatment. CDR3 nucleotides: TGTGCCAGTAGTGGGACACACTATGGCTACACCTTC. Protein: CASSGTHYGYTF.